This T cell receptor (beta chain) was captured in a study of STAT5B mutations in CD4+ large granular lymphocyte leukemia. Broader study findings: TRBV06-family usage was enriched in top patient clones (8/27) versus controls (2/35). Main leukemic clonotypes were patient-specific, but roughly 25% appeared at low frequency elsewhere.

This table comes from immunoSEQ multiplex PCR, and its TCRdb copy is limited to in-frame clones, with some not included. The sample carries some 30,000 clones, 71% recorded once. The CDR3 runs to 14 residues. Trimming cost V 5 bases and J 4 bases, with 15 bases left between them. CDR1 is SNHLY, CDR2 FYNNEI, per germline. As for this clone: Its specificity is unknown.

The chain links TRBV2 to TRBJ2-7; D might be TRBD2 (5 bases). The sequenced sample was CD4+ T cells from blood buffy coats. The receptor was isolated from a human donor in good health. The CDR3 region has the DNA TGTGCCAGCAGTCTCCGGTGGCTAGCTTACGAGCAGTACTTC. It yields the protein CASSLRWLAYEQYF.